These 20 T cell receptor beta chains came from one sample sequenced in a study of CD8+ T cells in alopecia areata. After isolation, RNA underwent reverse transcription to generate cDNA as the sequencing template. Sequencing used immunoSEQ multiplex PCR; TCRdb keeps in-frame clones, though not all of them. The sample yields 120,000 or so clones, roughly 58% seen once. Regarding treatment: oral pan-JAK inhibitor, 5-10 mg twice daily. The source material was CD8+ T cells sorted from blood, sampled at week 4, from a patient treated with tofacitinib. The receptors come from a human donor with alopecia areata.

This clone was picked up a small number of times. The chain joins TRBV4-1 to TRBJ2-7, with 7 bases identical to TRBD2. Trimming at V came to 3 bases and at J to 2 bases, leaving 16 bases not matched to a gene. This CDR3 is 18 amino acids long. The V gene's germline CDR1 is MGHRA and CDR2 YSYEKL. As DNA, the CDR3 is TGCGCCAGCAGCCATCTTCCGGGGGAGGGACGAGCCCCCTACGAGCAGTACTTC. Its translation is CASSHLPGEGRAPYEQYF.

This chain uses TRBV4-1 with TRBJ2-7; D gene ambiguous. Germline V gene data show CDR1 as MGHRA and CDR2 as YSYEKL. This CDR3 is 15 amino acids long. Trimming stripped 0 bases from V and 2 bases from J, with 11 bases between. CDR3 nucleotides: TGCGCCAGCAGCCAAGATATCGGCGTTGCCTACGAGCAGTACTTC. Its translation is CASSQDIGVAYEQYF.

The CDR3 DNA reads TGTGCCAGCAGTTACGACCACAGGGCAACCTACGAGCAGTACTTC. It yields the protein CASSYDHRATYEQYF. The V gene is TRBV6-5, the J gene TRBJ2-7, with D possibly matching TRBD1 (6 bases). The V end lost 2 bases, the J end lost 2 bases, and 13 bases lay between the germline ends. The CDR3 covers 15 residues. The V gene's germline CDR1 is MNHEY and CDR2 SVGAGI.

This clone was counted a few times. The CDR3 spells CSVEDQLNYEQYF. CDR3 in DNA: TGCAGCGTCGAGGATCAGCTGAATTACGAGCAGTACTTC. J is TRBJ2-7 and V is TRBV29-1; no clear D. Trimming shortened V by 6 bases and J by 4 bases, and 16 bases separated the two germline ends. This CDR3 region has 13 residues. Germline-derived CDR1 and CDR2 are SQVTM and ANQGSEA.

Remarks on this clone: A read error may account for a junction end that differs from germline. V usage is TRBV30 and J usage is TRBJ1-4; no definite D call. The CDR3 extends over 12 amino acids. CDR1 and CDR2 from the germline V gene are GTSNPN and SVGIG (reference sequence). DNA of the CDR3: TGTGCCTGGACGGCCGTTAATGAAGAACTGTTTTTT. Translating gives CAWTAVNEELFF.

This chain uses TRBV13 with TRBJ1-5, with a weak D call TRBD1 (5 bases). V gave up 3 bases and J gave up 4 bases, with 10 bases separating them. There are 14 residues in the CDR3. Germline-derived CDR1 and CDR2 are PRHDT and FYEKMQ (reference sequence). CDR3 DNA sequence: TGTGCCAGCAGCTTCGGACAAATTAATCAGCCCCAGCATTTT. Protein: CASSFGQINQPQHF.

V gene TRBV29-1 combines with J gene TRBJ1-2, with TRBD1 matching 9 bases. CDR3 length equals 13 residues. The germline gives CDR1 SQVTM, CDR2 ANQGSEA. The V gene end was trimmed by 7 bases and the J gene end by 1 base; junction bases not matched to a gene: 4. CDR3 protein: CSATGGDNYGYTF. The CDR3, as DNA: TGCAGCGCCACAGGGGGCGATAACTATGGCTACACCTTC.

There are a few counts of this clone. This sequence joins TRBV30 and TRBJ1-6; D is perhaps TRBD1 (6 bases). This CDR3 contains 14 residues. CDR1 and CDR2 from the germline V gene are GTSNPN and SVGIG (reference sequence). The V end lost 3 bases, the J end lost 9 bases, and 15 bases lay between the germline ends. The CDR3 bases are TGTGCCTGGAGCGCACAGGGAGGAGGTTCACCCCTCCACTTT. It encodes CAWSAQGGGSPLHF.

In this sample, this clone turned up once. V and J are TRBV27 and TRBJ1-1, with D maybe TRBD1 (5 bases). The V gene lost 4 bases and the J gene lost 4 bases, with 13 bases spanning the gap. The length of the CDR3 is 14 residues. CDR1 MNHEY and CDR2 SMNVEV come from the germline V gene (reference sequence). In nucleotides, the CDR3 is TGTGCCAGCAGTTGGAGGGGTACGGTCACTGAAGCTTTCTTT. Residues: CASSWRGTVTEAFF.

This clone was detected only a few times. V and J are TRBV6-5 and TRBJ1-2; D is ambiguous. V lost 5 bases to trimming and J lost 2 bases, with 12 bases between them. The CDR3 has 14 amino acids. Germline values: CDR1 MNHEY, CDR2 SVGAGI. The CDR3 nucleotides read TGTGCCAGCAGTACAGAAGCACAAAACTATGGCTACACCTTC. It is translated as CASSTEAQNYGYTF.

The chain links TRBV30 to TRBJ2-7, with 9 bases identical to TRBD1. This CDR3 has 13 amino acids. The J segment lost 0 bases and the V segment lost 7 bases, leaving 4 bases of the junction unmatched. CDR1 GTSNPN and CDR2 SVGIG come from the germline V gene (reference sequence). CDR3 sequence reads: CALTGGDSYEQYF. The CDR3 coding sequence is TGTGCCTTGACAGGGGGGGACTCCTACGAGCAGTACTTC.

The V call is TRBV27, the J call TRBJ2-6, with D possibly being TRBD1 or TRBD2 (5 bases each). Trimming removed 6 bases at V and 0 bases at J, with 12 bases between. This CDR3 comprises 16 residues. The germline CDR1 and CDR2 sequences are MNHEY and SMNVEV (reference sequence). Here the CDR3 reads CASSVGAVSGANVLTF. The DNA of the CDR3 is TGTGCCAGCAGCGTCGGGGCCGTCTCTGGGGCCAACGTCCTGACTTTC.

The chain recombines TRBV29-1 with TRBJ1-1; tentative D call: TRBD1 (5 bases). V was pared by 4 bases and J by 8 bases, with 11 bases between. Germline CDR1 is SQVTM and CDR2 is ANQGSEA. The CDR3 is 11 residues long. In DNA form, the CDR3 reads TGCAGCGTTGGGGGACCGGGGGAAGCTTTCTTT. This codes for CSVGGPGEAFF.

The chain has TRBV19 and TRBJ1-2; D might be TRBD1 (6 bases). CDR1 is LNHDA, CDR2 SQIVND, per germline (reference sequence). The ends were cut back, 7 bases at V and 4 bases at J, with 16 bases in the middle. This CDR3 contains 14 residues. CDR3 nucleotides: TGTGCCAGTAACCTGAGGGACAAAGCCTATGGCTACACCTTC. It is translated as CASNLRDKAYGYTF.

This clone came up a few times. V usage is TRBV29-1 and J usage is TRBJ2-1; the match to TRBD2 covers 8 bases. The length of the CDR3 is 15 residues. V trimming: 2 bases; J trimming: 7 bases; junction bases outside the gene matches: 10. Germline CDR1 and CDR2: SQVTM and ANQGSEA. CDR3 in DNA: TGCAGCGTTGAACAGCGGGGGATCTCTCGGAATGAGCAGTTCTTC. Amino acid sequence: CSVEQRGISRNEQFF.

This sequence joins TRBV10-3 and TRBJ2-1, with D possibly being TRBD1 (5 bases). Germline loops: CDR1 ENHRY, CDR2 SYGVKD. V was pared by 3 bases and J by 8 bases, with 8 bases between. This CDR3 has 12 residues. The CDR3 loop reads CAISDRVDEQFF. CDR3 nucleotides: TGTGCCATCAGTGACAGGGTCGATGAGCAGTTCTTC.

V and J are TRBV4-2 and TRBJ2-7; TRBD1 is a possible D gene (6 bases). This CDR3 is built from 15 residues. V lost 4 bases, J lost 5 bases, and 18 bases lay in between. Germline V gene sequence: CDR1 LGHNA, CDR2 YNFKEQ. CDR3 DNA sequence: TGTGCCAGCAGCCCAGGGGACCCAGGGGAACACGAGCAGTACTTC. It yields the protein CASSPGDPGEHEQYF.

This chain joins TRBV29-1 and TRBJ2-5; 7 bases match TRBD1. The CDR3 is 18 amino acids. Germline trimming cut 0 bases from V and 0 bases from J; bases unmatched to any gene: 13. The V gene's germline CDR1 is SQVTM and CDR2 ANQGSEA. CDR3 region: CSVEDHTGALMYQETQYF. The CDR3, as DNA: TGCAGCGTTGAAGATCACACAGGGGCCTTAATGTACCAAGAGACCCAGTACTTC.

As concerns this clone: At the DNA level, this CDR3 is encoded by other sequences in the same sample as well. The chain links TRBV25-1 to TRBJ2-5; D uncertain. The V end was cut by 6 bases, the J end by 5 bases, with 4 bases between. The germline V gene encodes CDR1 MGHDK and CDR2 SYGVNS. The CDR3 is 10 amino acids. Written as DNA, the CDR3 is TGTGCCAGCAGCTTGGAGACCCAGTACTTC. Its protein product is CASSLETQYF.

J is TRBJ1-2 and V is TRBV7-8; no firm D call. The CDR3 has 14 residues. V lost 4 bases and J lost 2, with 11 bases in between. Germline CDR1 is SGHVS and CDR2 is FQNEAQ. CDR3 coding DNA: TGTGCCAGCAGCTGGTTTACAGAGAACTATGGCTACACCTTC. This sequence encodes CASSWFTENYGYTF.